The 4 T cell receptor beta chains presented below share a single source sample, sequenced in a study of T cell repertoires in cytomegalovirus infection (dated by TCRdb to the late 2010s). Sample treatment or condition, as interpreted from the label and publication: in vitro stimulation with specific CMV peptide epitopes to enrich CMV-specific T cells. No antigen is known for these receptors. For sequencing, an Illumina HiSeq 1500 was employed. Through fastp at Q25 and MiXCR, TCRdb rebuilt clones from the public reads, retaining in-frame beta chains. When rows share a CDR3 protein, they turn into one entry using the most common DNA and genes. For this sample there are around 770,000 distinct CDR3 sequences; approximately 32% appear just once. Around 13% of the sample is taken by the ten largest. The input for sequencing was cultured CD8+ T cells from PBMCs, taken from culture after CMV antigen stimulation. The receptors originated from a human donor in good health (CMV status not recorded). Some clones in this sample may be carry-over from other donors' samples.

This clonotype was seen more than once but under ten times. The V and J genes are TRBV5-5 and TRBJ1-5; the match to TRBD1 covers 10 bases. The CDR3 has 15 amino acids. Germline-derived CDR1 and CDR2 are SGHKS and YYEKEE (reference sequence). With V trimmed by 4 bases and J by 11 bases, 12 bases remained unmatched. The CDR3 reads CASSLSGTGVEAQHF. The CDR3 DNA reads as TGTGCCAGCAGCCTGTCCGGGACAGGGGTTGAAGCCCAGCATTTT.

The sample holds many counts of this clonotype. The gene calls are TRBV7-6 and TRBJ2-6; possible D gene TRBD1, 5 bases. The CDR3 is 18 amino acids. Germline CDR1 SGHVS, CDR2 FNYEAQ. Deletions cut 3 bases from V and 5 bases from J, with 20 bases between. CDR3 sequence: CASSFRQGPPGWANVLTF. CDR3 DNA sequence: TGTGCCAGCAGCTTCCGTCAGGGTCCTCCGGGCTGGGCCAACGTCCTGACTTTC.

J is TRBJ1-5 and V is TRBV9; no definite D call. The CDR3 runs to 13 residues. Trimming took off 3 bases at V and 4 bases at J, with 8 bases between the two ends. Germline V gene lookup returns CDR1 SGDLS and CDR2 YYNGEE. This chain's CDR3 is CASSATWNQPQHF. CDR3 in DNA: TGTGCCAGCAGCGCTACTTGGAATCAGCCCCAGCATTTT.

V gene TRBV4-1 combines with J gene TRBJ1-5; tentatively, D is TRBD1 (5 bases). The length of the CDR3 is 15 residues. CDR1 is MGHRA, CDR2 YSYEKL, per germline. Deletions cut 5 bases from V and 2 bases from J, with 13 bases between. Here the CDR3 reads CASSTERGGNQPQHF. The DNA for the CDR3 is TGCGCCAGCAGCACTGAGCGGGGGGGCAATCAGCCCCAGCATTTT.